What follows are 10 T cell receptor beta chains derived from one specimen sequenced in a study of CD8 T cells in ankylosing spondylitis. TCRdb reprocessed the 5' RACE reads with MiXCR, giving one entry per CDR3 protein. The table lists roughly 130,000 distinct CDR3 sequences, over 6% of them singletons. The specimen sequenced was blood, either unsorted or a sorted T cell fraction (not recorded which). The receptors were gathered from a male donor with ankylosing spondylitis or in good health (not recorded which).

This clonotype was detected ten times or more. The V call is TRBV7-2, the J call TRBJ1-6; D remains ambiguous. The CDR3 contains 14 residues. The ends were cut back, 3 bases at V and 5 bases at J, with 8 bases in the middle. In germline, CDR1 is SGHTA, CDR2 FQGNSA. The CDR3 DNA reads TGTGCCAGCAGCTTTCTTTCAGATAATTCACCCCTCCACTTT. This codes for CASSFLSDNSPLHF.

This clonotype was observed at least ten times. J is TRBJ1-5 and V is TRBV3-1, with TRBD1 identical over 7 bases. Germline V lookup: CDR1 LGHDT, CDR2 YNNKEL (reference sequence). Trimming cost V 1 base and J 3 bases; bases outside gene matches: 3. This CDR3 contains 15 residues. CDR3 residues: CASSQGTGANQPQHF. The CDR3 nucleotides read TGTGCCAGCAGCCAAGGGACAGGAGCCAATCAGCCCCAGCATTTT. Combining the CDR3 with reference TRBV3-1 and TRBJ1-5 gives the whole variable domain DTAVSQTPKYLVTQMGNDKSIKCEQNLGHDTMYWYKQDSKKFLKIMFSYNNKELIINETVPNRFSPKSPDKAHLNLHINSLELGDSAVYFCASSQGTGANQPQHFGDGTRLSIL.

This chain connects TRBV5-1 to TRBJ1-5; TRBD1 might be the D (6 bases). V shed 4 bases and J shed 4 bases, with 18 bases lying between them. The CDR3 is 16 amino acids. The V gene's germline CDR1 is SGHRS and CDR2 YFSETQ. The CDR3 DNA follows: TGCGCCAGCAGCCTCGAATCGGGGGCGAGGAATCAGCCCCAGCATTTT. This translates into CASSLESGARNQPQHF.

This clonotype was counted many times. CDR3 in DNA: TGTGCCAGCTCACCACAGCAGGGGGCGGAAACCGGGGAGCTGTTTTTT. Translating it yields CASSPQQGAETGELFF. The chain has TRBV18 and TRBJ2-2, with TRBD1 matching over 8 bases. Trimming removed 1 base from V and 5 bases from J; junction bases left unmatched: 6. CDR1 and CDR2 from the germline V gene are KGHSH and LQKENI. CDR3 size: 16 residues.

This clonotype was seen repeatedly, ten times or more. The genes are TRBV3-1 and TRBJ2-3; D perhaps matches TRBD2 (6 bases). The CDR3 is 15 residues long. V shed 5 bases and J shed 0 bases, with 12 bases lying between them. Germline V gene lookup returns CDR1 LGHDT and CDR2 YNNKEL (reference sequence). In nucleotides, the CDR3 is TGTGCCAGCAGCGCAAGCGGGCCTAGCACAGATACGCAGTATTTT. This codes for CASSASGPSTDTQYF.

Many counts were recorded for this clonotype. The CDR3 loop reads CASSVDGDLAKNIQYF. In DNA form, the CDR3 reads TGTGCCAGCAGCGTAGACGGGGACCTAGCCAAAAACATTCAGTACTTC. The chain links TRBV9 to TRBJ2-4; D might be TRBD1 or TRBD2, each matching 5 bases. Between the trimmed V and J ends, which lost 0 bases and 0 bases, there was a span of 10 bases. Germline loops: CDR1 SGDLS, CDR2 YYNGEE. CDR3 length: 16 residues.

This clonotype was counted many times. This chain connects TRBV5-1 to TRBJ2-7; D is ambiguous. Germline-derived CDR1 and CDR2 are SGHRS and YFSETQ. V gave up 2 bases and J gave up 0 bases, with 6 bases separating them. The CDR3 runs to 13 residues. CDR3 region: CASSLDNSYEQYF. The CDR3 DNA sequence: TGCGCCAGCAGCTTAGACAACTCCTACGAGCAGTACTTC.

The CDR3 DNA is TGTGCCTGGAGTGTACGCAGGGGTTATGGCTACACCTTC. This sequence encodes CAWSVRRGYGYTF. This sequence joins TRBV30 and TRBJ1-2; D may be TRBD1 (6 bases). Germline V gene data show CDR1 as GTSNPN and CDR2 as SVGIG (reference sequence). This CDR3 is built from 13 residues. V lost 0 bases to trimming and J lost 5 bases, with 10 bases between them.

Many counts were recorded for this clonotype. The chain employs TRBV7-2 and TRBJ2-1; D remains ambiguous. Germline CDR1 is SGHTA and CDR2 is FQGNSA. This CDR3 has 13 residues. Trimming pared 4 bases from V and 5 bases from J, leaving 9 bases between. CDR3 DNA: TGTGCCAGCAGCTCTAGAGACCACAATGAGCAGTTCTTC. It encodes CASSSRDHNEQFF.

The J gene is TRBJ2-5, the V gene TRBV12-3 or TRBV12-4; TRBD2 might be the D (5 bases). The CDR3 is 13 amino acids. Deletions cut 3 bases from V and 5 bases from J, with 10 bases between. The CDR3: CASSFASSETQYF. CDR3 bases: TGTGCCAGCAGTTTCGCTAGCTCGGAGACCCAGTACTTC.